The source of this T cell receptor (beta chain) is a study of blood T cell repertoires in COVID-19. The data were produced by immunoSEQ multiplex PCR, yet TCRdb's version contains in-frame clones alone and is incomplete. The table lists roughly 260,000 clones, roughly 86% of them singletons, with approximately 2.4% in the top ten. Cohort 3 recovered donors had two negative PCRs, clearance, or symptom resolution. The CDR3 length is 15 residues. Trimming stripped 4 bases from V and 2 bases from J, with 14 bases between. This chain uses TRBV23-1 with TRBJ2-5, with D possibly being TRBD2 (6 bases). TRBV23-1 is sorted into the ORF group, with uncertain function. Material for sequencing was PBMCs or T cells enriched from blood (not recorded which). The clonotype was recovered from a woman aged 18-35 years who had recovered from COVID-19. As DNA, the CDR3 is TGCGCCAGCAGTCCGATGGCGGGACCTCAAGAGACCCAGTACTTC. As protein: CASSPMAGPQETQYF.